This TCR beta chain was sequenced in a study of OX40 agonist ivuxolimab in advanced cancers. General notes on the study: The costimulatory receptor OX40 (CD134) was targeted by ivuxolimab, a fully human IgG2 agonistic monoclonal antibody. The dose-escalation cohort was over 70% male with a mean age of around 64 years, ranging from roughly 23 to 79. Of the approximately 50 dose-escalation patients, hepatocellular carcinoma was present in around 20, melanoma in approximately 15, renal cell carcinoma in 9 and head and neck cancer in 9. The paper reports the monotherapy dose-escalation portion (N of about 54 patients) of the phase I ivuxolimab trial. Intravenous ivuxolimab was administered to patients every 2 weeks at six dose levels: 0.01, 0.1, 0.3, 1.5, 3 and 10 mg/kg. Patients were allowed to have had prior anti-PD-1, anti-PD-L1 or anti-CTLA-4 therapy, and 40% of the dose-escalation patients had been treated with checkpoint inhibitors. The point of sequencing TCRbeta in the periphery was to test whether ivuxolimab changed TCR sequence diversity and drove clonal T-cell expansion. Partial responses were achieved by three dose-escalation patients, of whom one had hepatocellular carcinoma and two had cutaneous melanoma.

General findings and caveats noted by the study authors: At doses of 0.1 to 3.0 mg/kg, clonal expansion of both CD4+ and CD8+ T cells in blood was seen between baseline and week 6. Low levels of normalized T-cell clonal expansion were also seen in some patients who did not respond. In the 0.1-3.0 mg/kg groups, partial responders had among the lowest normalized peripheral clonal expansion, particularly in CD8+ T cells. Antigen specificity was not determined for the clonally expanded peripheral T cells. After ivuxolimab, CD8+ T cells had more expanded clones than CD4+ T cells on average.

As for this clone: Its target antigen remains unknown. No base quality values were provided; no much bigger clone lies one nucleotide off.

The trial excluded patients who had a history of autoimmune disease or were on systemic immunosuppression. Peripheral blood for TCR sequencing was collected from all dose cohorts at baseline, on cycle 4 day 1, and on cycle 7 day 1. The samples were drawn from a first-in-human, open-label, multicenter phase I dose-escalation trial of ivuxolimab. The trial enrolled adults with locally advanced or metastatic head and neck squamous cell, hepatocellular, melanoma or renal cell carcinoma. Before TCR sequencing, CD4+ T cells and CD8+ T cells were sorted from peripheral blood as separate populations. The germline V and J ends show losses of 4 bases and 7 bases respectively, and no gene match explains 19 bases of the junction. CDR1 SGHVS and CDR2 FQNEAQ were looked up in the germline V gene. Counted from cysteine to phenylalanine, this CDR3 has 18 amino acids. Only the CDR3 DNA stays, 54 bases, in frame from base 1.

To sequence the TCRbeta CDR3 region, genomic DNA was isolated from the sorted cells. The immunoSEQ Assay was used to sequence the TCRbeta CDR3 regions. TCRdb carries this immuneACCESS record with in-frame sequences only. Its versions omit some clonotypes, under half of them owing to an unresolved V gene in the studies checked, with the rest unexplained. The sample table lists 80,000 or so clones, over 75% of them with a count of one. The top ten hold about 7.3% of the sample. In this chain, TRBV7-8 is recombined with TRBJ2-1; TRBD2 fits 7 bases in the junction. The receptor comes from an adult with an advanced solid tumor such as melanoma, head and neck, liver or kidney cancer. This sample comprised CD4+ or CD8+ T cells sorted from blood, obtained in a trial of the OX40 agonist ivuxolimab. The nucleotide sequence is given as TGTGCCAGCAGCTCCTATGGGCTAGCGGCGGAGAATCGGAATGAGCAGTTCTTC. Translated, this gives CASSSYGLAAENRNEQFF.